What follows are 28 T cell receptor beta chains derived from one specimen sequenced in a study of blood T cell repertoires in COVID-19. The data were produced by immunoSEQ multiplex PCR, yet TCRdb's version contains in-frame clones alone and is incomplete. The sample holds 200,000 to 250,000 clones; 85% to 90% are singletons and the top ten take around 2.9%. The sample taken for sequencing was peripheral blood. The receptor source for this set is a woman aged 60 to 75 with acute or convalescent COVID-19.

The chain couples TRBV18 to TRBJ2-2; 10 nucleotides align to TRBD1. This CDR3 contains 16 residues. Trimming took 6 bases from V and 5 from J; bases not matched to a gene: 9. CDR1 KGHSH and CDR2 LQKENI come from the germline V gene. The DNA for the CDR3 is TGTGCCAGCTCTCCCGCGACAGGGGGCCGGACCGGGGAGCTGTTTTTT. This gives the protein CASSPATGGRTGELFF.

The genes are TRBV4-1 and TRBJ1-2; 11 bases line up with TRBD1. Germline V CDR1 and CDR2: MGHRA, YSYEKL. The ends lost 3 bases at V and 8 bases at J; junction bases unmatched: 8. CDR3 length: 15 amino acids. CDR3 bases: TGCGCCAGCAGCCATACTGGACAGGGGGCGCGGGGCTACACCTTC. This translates into CASSHTGQGARGYTF.

The chain couples TRBV19 to TRBJ1-1; D is ambiguous. The CDR3 sequence is 13 residues long. Trimming took off 1 base at V and 1 base at J, with 4 bases between the two ends. CDR1 is LNHDA, CDR2 SQIVND, per germline (reference sequence). Written as DNA, the CDR3 is TGTGCCAGTAGTATAGCCAGGAACACTGAAGCTTTCTTT. Amino acids: CASSIARNTEAFF.

The chain joins TRBV21-1 to TRBJ2-1; whether TRBD2, the table's D call, matches the DNA was not checked. TRBV21-1 is an annotated pseudogene. This CDR3 comprises 13 residues. This CDR3 reads CASTNARGDEQFF. The CDR3, as DNA: TGTGCCAGCACCAACGCTCGCGGAGATGAGCAGTTCTTC.

The chain has TRBV3-1 (or the pseudogene TRBV3-2) and TRBJ1-2; tentatively, D is TRBD1 (5 bases). Trimming stripped 0 bases from V and 3 bases from J, with 17 bases between. This CDR3 has 17 amino acids. Germline CDR1 reads LGHDT; CDR2 reads YNNKEL (reference sequence). CDR3 sequence: CASSQDRFRDWDYGYTF. The CDR3 DNA follows: TGTGCCAGCAGCCAAGATCGGTTCAGGGATTGGGACTATGGCTACACCTTC.

This clone was observed once. This chain links TRBV7-8 with TRBJ2-4, with TRBD2 identical over 9 bases. This CDR3 contains 14 residues. V trimming: 5 bases; J trimming: 9 bases; junction bases outside the gene matches: 8. Germline CDR1 is SGHVS and CDR2 is FQNEAQ. The CDR3 is CASSNSGSSVIQYF. The CDR3 region has the DNA TGTGCCAGCAGCAATAGCGGGAGTTCTGTCATTCAGTACTTC.

CDR3 region: CASSFGGGTYEQYF. The DNA for the CDR3 is TGTGCCAGCAGTTTTGGGGGGGGTACCTACGAGCAGTACTTC. V usage is TRBV27 and J usage is TRBJ2-7, with 7 nucleotides matching TRBD2. Germline trimming cut 3 bases from V and 2 bases from J; bases unmatched to any gene: 4. The CDR3 is made up of 14 amino acids. Germline CDR1 is MNHEY and CDR2 is SMNVEV (reference sequence).

This clone was observed a few times. This chain uses TRBV27 with TRBJ2-7; possibly TRBD1 for D (6 bases). This CDR3 comprises 14 residues. Deletions cut 6 bases from V and 3 bases from J, with 15 bases between. Germline values: CDR1 MNHEY, CDR2 SMNVEV (reference sequence). CDR3 amino acids: CASSQRGRGYEQYF. As DNA, the CDR3 is TGTGCCAGCAGCCAACGGGGCAGGGGCTACGAGCAGTACTTC.

The J gene is TRBJ2-7, the V gene TRBV19; 9 bases agree with TRBD1. The CDR3 is made up of 14 amino acids. CDR1 LNHDA and CDR2 SQIVND come from the germline V gene (reference sequence). Trimming took 8 bases from V and 5 from J; bases not matched to a gene: 10. The CDR3 DNA reads TGTGCCAGTGGGGTACAGGGGGCGAGGAACGAGCAGTACTTC. It encodes CASGVQGARNEQYF.

This clone was counted ten times or more. The genes are TRBV15 and TRBJ1-3; tentative D call: TRBD1 (6 bases). Germline loops: CDR1 LNHNV, CDR2 YYDKDF (reference sequence). V lost 6 bases and J lost 0, with 9 bases in between. The CDR3 totals 14 residues. The CDR3 spells CATRNRVSGNTIYF. CDR3 DNA: TGTGCCACCAGAAACAGGGTCTCTGGAAACACCATATATTTT.

CDR3 nucleotides: TGTGCCAGCAGCCCCATAGACAGGGGTGAAGCTTTCTTT. It yields the protein CASSPIDRGEAFF. The chain employs TRBV12-3 or TRBV12-4 and TRBJ1-1, with 8 bases lining up with TRBD1. The CDR3 is 13 amino acids. V dropped 6 bases and J dropped 7; count of bases not matched to a gene: 7.

The gene calls are TRBV7-2 and TRBJ2-2; TRBD2 matches 7 bases. From germline, CDR1 is SGHTA and CDR2 FQGNSA. V was pared by 1 base and J by 4 bases, with 6 bases of the junction left unmatched. The CDR3 totals 16 residues. The CDR3: CASSLGAGVPTGELFF. The CDR3 DNA reads TGTGCCAGCAGCTTAGGCGCGGGAGTTCCCACCGGGGAGCTGTTTTTT.

The chain carries TRBV5-8 and TRBJ1-3, with unresolved D. Germline values: CDR1 SGHTS, CDR2 YDEGEE. The CDR3 contains 17 residues. Trimming pared 0 bases from V and 0 bases from J, leaving 13 bases between. The CDR3 nucleotides are TGTGCCAGCAGCTTGGCCGGGAACAGAGCCTCTGGAAACACCATATATTTT. Its translation is CASSLAGNRASGNTIYF.

This chain connects TRBV30 to TRBJ1-3; D possibly corresponds to TRBD1 (5 bases). Trimming pared 1 base from V and 0 bases from J, leaving 7 bases between. The V gene's germline CDR1 is GTSNPN and CDR2 SVGIG (reference sequence). This CDR3 comprises 14 residues. The CDR3 region has the DNA TGTGCCTGGAGTGCCGACAGCTCTGGAAACACCATATATTTT. It translates to CAWSADSSGNTIYF.

The chain has TRBV18 and TRBJ2-3; a possible D gene is TRBD2 (5 bases). Germline-derived CDR1 and CDR2 are KGHSH and LQKENI. The CDR3 is 17 amino acids. The V gene lost 3 bases and the J gene lost 1 base, with 17 bases spanning the gap. In DNA, the CDR3 is TGTGCCAGCTCACCCTTGAAATCGGTCGGGGGCACAGATACGCAGTATTTT. It is translated as CASSPLKSVGGTDTQYF.

This CDR3 is CASSPSGTGGNQPQHF. The CDR3 DNA reads TGTGCCAGCTCACCCTCCGGGACAGGGGGTAATCAGCCCCAGCATTTT. J is TRBJ1-5 and V is TRBV18, with 11 nucleotides matching TRBD1. Trimming removed 3 bases from V and 4 bases from J; junction bases left unmatched: 5. Germline CDR1 is KGHSH and CDR2 is LQKENI. The CDR3 totals 16 residues.

This clone has a handful of counts. The gene calls are TRBV27 and TRBJ1-5, with unresolved D. Trimming pared 1 base from V and 0 bases from J, leaving 4 bases between. The germline V gene has CDR1 MNHEY and CDR2 SMNVEV (reference sequence). The CDR3 has 14 amino acids. The CDR3 region is CASSLLHSNQPQHF. CDR3 nucleotides: TGTGCCAGCAGTTTATTACATAGCAATCAGCCCCAGCATTTT.

The chain couples TRBV25-1 to TRBJ1-6; TRBD1 matches 8 bases. V shed 2 bases, J shed 7 bases, and the junction held 10 bases outside the gene matches. CDR1 is MGHDK, CDR2 SYGVNS, per germline. The CDR3 length is 17 residues. The CDR3 coding sequence is TGTGCCAGCAGTGAACTAACCCCAGGGGGCGAGAATTCACCCCTCCACTTT. This codes for CASSELTPGGENSPLHF.

The CDR3 sequence: CASSPTSGETQYF. The CDR3 region has the DNA TGTGCCAGCTCACCAACATCGGGGGAGACCCAGTACTTC. The rearrangement joins TRBV18 to TRBJ2-5; D perhaps matches TRBD2 (5 bases). V was trimmed by 2 bases and J by 5 bases, leaving 9 bases between them. This CDR3 has 13 residues. The germline gives CDR1 KGHSH, CDR2 LQKENI.

The V and J genes are TRBV12-3 or TRBV12-4 and TRBJ1-2; D remains unclear. Trimming cost V 6 bases and J 8 bases, with 16 bases left between them. This CDR3 contains 13 residues. The CDR3 DNA reads TGTGCCAGCAGCTCCCCGAGGAGGGTCGGCTACACCTTC. It yields the protein CASSSPRRVGYTF.

The sample holds one count of this clone. The chain carries TRBV15 and TRBJ2-4, with a possible D match to TRBD2 (6 bases). The CDR3 is 15 residues long. Trimming removed 1 base at V and 6 bases at J, with 13 bases between. Germline loops: CDR1 LNHNV, CDR2 YYDKDF (reference sequence). This chain's CDR3 is CATSRGGQGGNIQYF. The CDR3 region has the DNA TGTGCCACCAGCAGAGGTGGGCAGGGAGGAAACATTCAGTACTTC.

V gene TRBV7-9 combines with J gene TRBJ2-3, with D maybe TRBD2 (5 bases). Germline V gene sequence: CDR1 SEHNR, CDR2 FQNEAQ (reference sequence). V shed 8 bases and J shed 3 bases, with 12 bases lying between them. The CDR3 is made up of 13 amino acids. As DNA, the CDR3 is TGTGCCAGCCGGACGGGGTTTACAGATACGCAGTATTTT. Residues: CASRTGFTDTQYF.

J is TRBJ2-7 and V is TRBV3-1 (or the pseudogene TRBV3-2); TRBD2 agrees at 16 bases. The germline V gene encodes CDR1 LGHDT and CDR2 YNNKEL (reference sequence). This CDR3 is built from 16 residues. V shed 4 bases, J shed 7 bases, and the junction held 7 bases outside the gene matches. The CDR3, as DNA: TGTGCCAGCAGCCTGGGACTAGCGGGAGGGGAGGGGGAGCAGTACTTC. Translating it yields CASSLGLAGGEGEQYF.

The V and J genes are TRBV27 and TRBJ1-6; unclear D gene. Per germline, CDR1 MNHEY and CDR2 SMNVEV (reference sequence). Trimming took 6 bases from V and 6 from J, leaving 15 bases between them. This CDR3 has 15 amino acids. CDR3 protein: CASRAFQTGNSPLHF. The CDR3 coding sequence is TGTGCCAGCAGGGCTTTCCAGACGGGTAATTCACCCCTCCACTTT.

V and J are TRBV5-8 and TRBJ2-1; TRBD1 agrees at 8 bases. This CDR3 is built from 15 residues. J lost 5 bases, V lost 4 bases, and 8 bases had no gene match. CDR1 SGHTS and CDR2 YDEGEE come from the germline V gene. The CDR3 DNA follows: TGTGCCAGCAGCCCCGGGACAGGCAGAGACAATGAGCAGTTCTTC. Its translation is CASSPGTGRDNEQFF.

The chain's CDR3 is CASKGQGAADTQYF. The CDR3 bases are TGTGCCAGCAAGGGACAGGGGGCGGCAGATACGCAGTATTTT. This chain uses TRBV19 with TRBJ2-3; 12 bases agree with TRBD1. Germline V gene lookup returns CDR1 LNHDA and CDR2 SQIVND (reference sequence). V lost 9 bases, J lost 4 bases, and 5 bases stayed unmatched. This CDR3 region has 14 residues.

This chain connects TRBV5-4 to TRBJ2-7; D may be TRBD2 (6 bases). The V gene lost 4 bases and the J gene lost 2 bases, with 19 bases spanning the gap. The germline V gene encodes CDR1 SGHNT and CDR2 YYREEE (reference sequence). The CDR3 has 16 amino acids. Here the CDR3 reads CASSPSPTGETYEQYF. The CDR3 region has the DNA TGTGCCAGCAGCCCCTCTCCCACGGGAGAAACCTACGAGCAGTACTTC.

This clone was detected only a few times. The rearrangement links TRBV7-2 to TRBJ1-3; a possible D gene is TRBD1 (6 bases). Trimming stripped 5 bases from V and 1 base from J, with 12 bases between. Germline assignment: CDR1 SGHTA and CDR2 FQGNSA. The CDR3 spans 15 residues. DNA of the CDR3: TGTGCCAGCAGCGGACGACAGGCGTCTGGAAACACCATATATTTT. Its protein is CASSGRQASGNTIYF.